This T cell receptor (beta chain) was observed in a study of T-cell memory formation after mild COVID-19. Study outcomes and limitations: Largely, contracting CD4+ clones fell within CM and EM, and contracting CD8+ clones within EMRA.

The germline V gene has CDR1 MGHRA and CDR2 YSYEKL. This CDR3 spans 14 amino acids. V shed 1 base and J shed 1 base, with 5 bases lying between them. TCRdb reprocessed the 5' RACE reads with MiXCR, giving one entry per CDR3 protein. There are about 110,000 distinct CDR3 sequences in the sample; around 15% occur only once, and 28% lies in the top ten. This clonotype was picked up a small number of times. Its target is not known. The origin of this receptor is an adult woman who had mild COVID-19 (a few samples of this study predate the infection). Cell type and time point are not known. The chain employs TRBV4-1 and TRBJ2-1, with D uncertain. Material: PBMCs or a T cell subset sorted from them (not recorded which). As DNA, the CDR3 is TGCGCCAGCAGCCAAGGGGGATCCTACAATGAGCAGTTCTTC. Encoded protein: CASSQGGSYNEQFF.